This T cell receptor (beta chain) was sequenced for a study of identical twins. TCRdb redid the calling of the 5' RACE reads with MiXCR, one entry per CDR3 protein. The repertoire consists of 1.5 million to 2 million distinct CDR3 sequences, with around 33% occurring once and the leading ten covering approximately 0.29%. V lost 3 bases and J lost 2, with 21 bases in between. CDR1 is DFQATT and CDR2 is SNEGSKA in the germline V gene (reference sequence). The CDR3 totals 17 residues. The sample consisted of cord blood. The chain combines TRBV20-1 with TRBJ2-3; no reliable D call. The receptor was isolated from a newborn girl in good health. This chain's CDR3 is CSARPFTYRPYTDTQYF. For the CDR3, the DNA is TGCAGTGCTAGGCCGTTCACGTACCGACCTTACACAGATACGCAGTATTTT.